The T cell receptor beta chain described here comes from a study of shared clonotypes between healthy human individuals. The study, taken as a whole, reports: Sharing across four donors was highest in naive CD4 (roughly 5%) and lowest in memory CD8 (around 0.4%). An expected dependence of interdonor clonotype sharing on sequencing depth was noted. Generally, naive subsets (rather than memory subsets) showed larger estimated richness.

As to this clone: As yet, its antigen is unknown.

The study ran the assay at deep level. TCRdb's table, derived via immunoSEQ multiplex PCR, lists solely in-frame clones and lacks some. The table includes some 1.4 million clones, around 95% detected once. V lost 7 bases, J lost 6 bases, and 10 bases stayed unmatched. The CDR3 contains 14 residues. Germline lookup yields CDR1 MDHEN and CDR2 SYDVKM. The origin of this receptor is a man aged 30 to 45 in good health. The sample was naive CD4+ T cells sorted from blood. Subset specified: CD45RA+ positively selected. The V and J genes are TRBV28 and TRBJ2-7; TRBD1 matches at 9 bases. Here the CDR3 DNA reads TGTGCCAGCATGGGGGGACAGGGAGCGGTCGAGCAGTACTTC. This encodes CASMGGQGAVEQYF.